This T cell receptor (beta chain) was found in a study of shared clonotypes between healthy human individuals. Germline CDR1 MNHNS, CDR2 SASEGT. V lost 0 bases and J lost 4, with 16 bases in between. The CDR3 sequence is 17 residues long. Replicate PCRs run on sorted subsets employed 200 ng DNA, approximately 30,000 T cell genomes. The method was immunoSEQ multiplex PCR; TCRdb's version includes in-frame clones alone and lacks a portion of them. The sample lists 2.5 million or so clones; approximately 90% were seen once. The sequence derives from a man aged 18 to 35 in good health. The rearrangement joins TRBV6-1 to TRBJ1-5; a possible D gene is TRBD1 (6 bases). The specimen was naive CD4+ T cells sorted from blood. Subset given: CD45RA+ positively selected. CDR3 sequence: CASSEAQSGGRNQPQHF. In nucleotides, the CDR3 is TGTGCCAGCAGTGAAGCGCAAAGCGGGGGCAGGAATCAGCCCCAGCATTTT.